Presented here are 21 T cell receptor beta chains from one specimen sequenced in a study of T cells in Graves' hyperthyroidism and ophthalmopathy. There were TCR beta CDR3 regions amplified from RNA transcripts. The HTBI primer set served for first-round RT-PCR of the TCR CDR3. TCRdb itself ran the multiplex PCR reads through MiXCR, one entry per CDR3 protein. The table lists some 320,000 distinct CDR3 sequences, about an eighth of them singletons. Sequenced sample: blood. Receptor source: a woman aged 40 to 49 with Graves' ophthalmopathy.

The chain links TRBV11-3 to TRBJ2-7; 8 positions match TRBD1. CDR3 length: 14 amino acids. V shed 5 bases, J shed 2 bases, and the junction held 5 bases outside the gene matches. Germline CDR1 and CDR2: SGHNT and YENEEA. The DNA of the CDR3 is TGTGCCAGCAGCCCCTGGGACAGGCCCTACGAGCAGTACTTC. Translation gives CASSPWDRPYEQYF.

This clonotype has at least ten counts. The chain carries TRBV6-1 and TRBJ1-2; no clear D. Germline lookup yields CDR1 MNHNS and CDR2 SASEGT. The germline V and J ends were trimmed by 0 bases and 7 bases, with 12 bases remaining between them. The CDR3 is made up of 14 amino acids. In DNA, the CDR3 is TGTGCCAGCAGTGAAGCTGTCCCCGGGAGTGGCTACACCTTC. Translation gives CASSEAVPGSGYTF.

In its sample, this clonotype was seen many times. The chain recombines TRBV20-1 with TRBJ2-7; D possibly uses TRBD1 or TRBD2 (5 bases each). This CDR3 contains 15 residues. Trimming removed 0 bases from V and 2 bases from J, with 14 bases in between. Germline loops: CDR1 DFQATT, CDR2 SNEGSKA (reference sequence). The CDR3 nucleotides are TGCAGTGCTAGAGATCCGAGCGGACACGCCTACGAGCAGTACTTC. Its protein is CSARDPSGHAYEQYF.

At least ten counts were recorded for this clonotype. V and J are TRBV6-1 and TRBJ1-6; the match to TRBD1 covers 9 bases. From germline, CDR1 is MNHNS and CDR2 SASEGT. V lost 10 bases, J lost 10 bases, and 14 bases stayed unmatched. The CDR3 runs 15 residues. Here the CDR3 DNA reads TGTGCCACCTCAGACAGGGGGTCTCTCCACTCACCCCTCCACTTT. This translates into CATSDRGSLHSPLHF.

This clonotype was observed a few times. This chain connects TRBV3-1 to TRBJ1-2; 8 bases map to TRBD1. Per germline, CDR1 LGHDT and CDR2 YNNKEL (reference sequence). The trim removed 7 bases at V and 6 bases at J, leaving 7 bases unmatched. The length of the CDR3 is 13 residues. CDR3 residues: CASNLRQGNGYTF. CDR3 in DNA: TGTGCCAGCAACCTCCGACAGGGGAATGGCTACACCTTC.

This clonotype was observed a handful of times. The chain has TRBV10-3 and TRBJ2-1; a possible D gene is TRBD2 (5 bases). There are 13 residues in the CDR3. Trimming removed 5 bases from V and 6 bases from J, with 11 bases in between. Per the germline V gene, CDR1 is ENHRY and CDR2 is SYGVKD. The CDR3 is CAISPSEGNEQFF. The CDR3 DNA follows: TGTGCCATCAGTCCCTCCGAGGGCAATGAGCAGTTCTTC.

In this sample, this clonotype turned up many times. This sequence joins TRBV29-1 and TRBJ2-3; no reliable D call. The CDR3 totals 15 residues. V was cut by 5 bases and J by 4 bases, with 19 bases left in between. CDR1 is SQVTM and CDR2 is ANQGSEA in the germline V gene. The CDR3 DNA reads as TGCAGCGTTTCTCTCGCTTGGGGATTGGCAGATACGCAGTATTTT. It specifies CSVSLAWGLADTQYF.

This clonotype was seen a few times. V and J are TRBV11-2 and TRBJ2-7; unclear D gene. The V end was cut by 8 bases, the J end by 0 bases, with 14 bases between. The CDR3 is 14 amino acids. Germline V gene data show CDR1 as SGHAT and CDR2 as FQNNGV. Here the CDR3 DNA reads TGTGCCAGCGGTCGTGACGCTTCCTCCTACGAGCAGTACTTC. This encodes CASGRDASSYEQYF.

This clonotype was observed many times. The rearrangement uses TRBV28 and TRBJ1-5; a possible D gene is TRBD1 (6 bases). The germline CDR1 and CDR2 sequences are MDHEN and SYDVKM. Deletions cut 4 bases from V and 7 bases from J, with 11 bases between. The CDR3 runs 13 residues. CDR3 in DNA: TGTGCCAGCAGTTGGACAGTCGGGCAGCCCCAGCATTTT. Translating gives CASSWTVGQPQHF.

This chain uses TRBV7-9 with TRBJ2-5; TRBD1 matches 8 bases. Per the germline V gene, CDR1 is SEHNR and CDR2 is FQNEAQ (reference sequence). This CDR3 region has 15 residues. V gave up 4 bases and J gave up 5 bases; unmatched junction bases: 9. CDR3 amino acids: CASSWGDRTVETQYF. In nucleotides, the CDR3 is TGTGCCAGCAGCTGGGGGGACAGGACGGTCGAGACCCAGTACTTC.

Ten or more counts support this clonotype. The chain employs TRBV6-1 and TRBJ2-2, with TRBD2 as a possible D gene (5 bases). CDR1 and CDR2 (germline): MNHNS, SASEGT. The germline V and J ends were trimmed by 4 bases and 2 bases, with 17 bases remaining between them. CDR3 length: 17 amino acids. CDR3 in DNA: TGTGCCAGCAGTGTCAATGGCCTTGGGAGAAACACCGGGGAGCTGTTTTTT. Its translation: CASSVNGLGRNTGELFF.

This rearrangement joins TRBV4-2 to TRBJ2-7, with 13 bases fitting TRBD2. Germline CDR1 is LGHNA and CDR2 is YNFKEQ. The trim removed 4 bases at V and 2 bases at J, leaving 14 bases unmatched. The CDR3 sequence is 19 residues long. Written as DNA, the CDR3 is TGTGCCAGCAGCCCCCGGACTAGCGGGAGCAAAAAGCAGGCCTACGAGCAGTACTTC. Protein sequence: CASSPRTSGSKKQAYEQYF.

V gene TRBV20-1 combines with J gene TRBJ2-3; maybe TRBD2 (5 bases). Germline values: CDR1 DFQATT, CDR2 SNEGSKA (reference sequence). The V end lost 6 bases, the J end lost 3 bases, and 22 bases lay between the germline ends. The CDR3 is 16 residues long. The CDR3 region is CSAKSVRGFMTDTQYF. The CDR3 bases are TGCAGTGCAAAATCGGTCCGGGGTTTTATGACAGATACGCAGTATTTT.

This clonotype was seen ten or more times. V and J are TRBV6-1 and TRBJ1-1; the match to TRBD1 covers 8 bases. Germline V gives CDR1 MNHNS, CDR2 SASEGT. V shed 4 bases and J 5 bases; nucleotides not matched to a gene: 12. The CDR3 length is 16 residues. The CDR3 region is CASSATSQGARTEAFF. Here the CDR3 DNA reads TGTGCCAGCAGTGCGACATCCCAGGGGGCCCGTACTGAAGCTTTCTTT.

The table lists this clonotype with many counts. The CDR3 here is CAWSVGTGHQPQHF. CDR3 coding DNA: TGTGCCTGGAGTGTAGGGACAGGTCATCAGCCCCAGCATTTT. V usage is TRBV30 and J usage is TRBJ1-5; 8 nucleotides line up with TRBD1. The germline V gene has CDR1 GTSNPN and CDR2 SVGIG (reference sequence). The V segment lost 0 bases and the J segment 5 bases; nucleotides outside the gene matches: 3. CDR3 size: 14 residues.

Many counts were recorded for this clonotype. Germline is not matched at one junction end, which may reflect a read error. The chain couples TRBV19 to TRBJ1-2, with 7 bases matching TRBD1. The CDR3 has 13 amino acids. Per the germline V gene, CDR1 is LNHDA and CDR2 is SQIVND (reference sequence). This CDR3 is CASSVDRVRGYTF. CDR3 DNA sequence: TGTGCCAGTAGTGTAGACAGGGTACGTGGCTACACCTTC.

Only a few counts were recorded for this clonotype. The chain combines TRBV5-8 with TRBJ1-2; a possible D gene is TRBD1 (6 bases). V lost 4 bases to trimming and J lost 3 bases, with 13 bases between them. Germline assignment: CDR1 SGHTS and CDR2 YDEGEE. The CDR3 runs to 14 residues. The CDR3 DNA is TGTGCCAGCAGCCGAAGGGGGGCCTACTATGGCTACACCTTC. This sequence encodes CASSRRGAYYGYTF.

To note about this clonotype: As the CDR3 is not closed by the conserved phenylalanine or tryptophan, this likely results from a read error. V is TRBV20-1 and J is TRBJ2-5, with 7 bases aligning to TRBD2. The junction had 5 bases not matched to a gene; V was cut back by 0 bases and J by 1 base. The CDR3 totals 15 residues. The germline gives CDR1 DFQATT, CDR2 SNEGSKA (reference sequence). CDR3 coding DNA: TGCAGTGCTAGAGAATCTAGCGGAGTCCAAGAGACCCAGTACCTC. Translating gives CSARESSGVQETQYL.

This clonotype was seen a few times. This sequence joins TRBV20-1 and TRBJ2-1, with a possible D match to TRBD1 (7 bases). This CDR3 has 16 amino acids. Per the germline V gene, CDR1 is DFQATT and CDR2 is SNEGSKA (reference sequence). With 4 bases removed from V and 4 bases from J, the gap between germline ends came to 20 bases. The CDR3 bases are TGCAGTGCTATAAACCGTGGGCAGGGGGGTTACAATGAGCAGTTCTTC. Its translation: CSAINRGQGGYNEQFF.

This clonotype has at least ten counts. The chain carries TRBV29-1 and TRBJ2-1; 15 bases align to TRBD2. Germline loops: CDR1 SQVTM, CDR2 ANQGSEA. The CDR3 contains 17 residues. J gave up 8 bases and V 4 bases, and 12 bases lay outside the gene matches. The CDR3 loop reads CSVAPWTGTSGRYEQFF. The CDR3 nucleotides read TGCAGCGTTGCCCCTTGGACCGGGACTAGCGGGAGGTATGAGCAGTTCTTC.

This clonotype occurred a few times. This rearrangement joins TRBV7-8 to TRBJ2-1, with D possibly TRBD2 on 5 matching bases. The CDR3 covers 20 residues. Germline V gene sequence: CDR1 SGHVS, CDR2 FQNEAQ. Trimming left V 0 bases short and J 0 bases short, with 21 bases between. The CDR3 DNA sequence: TGTGCCAGCAGCTTAGCCGTTCCTAGCCGGGGAAAGAGCTCCTACAATGAGCAGTTCTTC. This encodes CASSLAVPSRGKSSYNEQFF.